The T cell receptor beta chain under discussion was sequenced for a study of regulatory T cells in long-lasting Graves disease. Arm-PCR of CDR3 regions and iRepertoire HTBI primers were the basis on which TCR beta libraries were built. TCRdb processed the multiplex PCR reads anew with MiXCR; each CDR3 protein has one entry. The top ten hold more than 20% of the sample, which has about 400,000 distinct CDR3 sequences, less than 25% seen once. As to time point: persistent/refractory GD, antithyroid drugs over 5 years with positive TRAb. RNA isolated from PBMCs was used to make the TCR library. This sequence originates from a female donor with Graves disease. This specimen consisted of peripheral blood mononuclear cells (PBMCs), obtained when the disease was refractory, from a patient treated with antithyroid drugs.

CDR3 residues: CASSIIGGETQYF. The CDR3 nucleotides are TGTGCCAGTAGTATAATCGGCGGGGAGACCCAGTACTTC. The chain employs TRBV19 and TRBJ2-5; weak D call: TRBD2 (5 bases). The V and J ends lost 2 bases and 5 bases respectively, with 9 bases between them. This CDR3 spans 13 amino acids. The germline gives CDR1 LNHDA, CDR2 SQIVND (reference sequence).